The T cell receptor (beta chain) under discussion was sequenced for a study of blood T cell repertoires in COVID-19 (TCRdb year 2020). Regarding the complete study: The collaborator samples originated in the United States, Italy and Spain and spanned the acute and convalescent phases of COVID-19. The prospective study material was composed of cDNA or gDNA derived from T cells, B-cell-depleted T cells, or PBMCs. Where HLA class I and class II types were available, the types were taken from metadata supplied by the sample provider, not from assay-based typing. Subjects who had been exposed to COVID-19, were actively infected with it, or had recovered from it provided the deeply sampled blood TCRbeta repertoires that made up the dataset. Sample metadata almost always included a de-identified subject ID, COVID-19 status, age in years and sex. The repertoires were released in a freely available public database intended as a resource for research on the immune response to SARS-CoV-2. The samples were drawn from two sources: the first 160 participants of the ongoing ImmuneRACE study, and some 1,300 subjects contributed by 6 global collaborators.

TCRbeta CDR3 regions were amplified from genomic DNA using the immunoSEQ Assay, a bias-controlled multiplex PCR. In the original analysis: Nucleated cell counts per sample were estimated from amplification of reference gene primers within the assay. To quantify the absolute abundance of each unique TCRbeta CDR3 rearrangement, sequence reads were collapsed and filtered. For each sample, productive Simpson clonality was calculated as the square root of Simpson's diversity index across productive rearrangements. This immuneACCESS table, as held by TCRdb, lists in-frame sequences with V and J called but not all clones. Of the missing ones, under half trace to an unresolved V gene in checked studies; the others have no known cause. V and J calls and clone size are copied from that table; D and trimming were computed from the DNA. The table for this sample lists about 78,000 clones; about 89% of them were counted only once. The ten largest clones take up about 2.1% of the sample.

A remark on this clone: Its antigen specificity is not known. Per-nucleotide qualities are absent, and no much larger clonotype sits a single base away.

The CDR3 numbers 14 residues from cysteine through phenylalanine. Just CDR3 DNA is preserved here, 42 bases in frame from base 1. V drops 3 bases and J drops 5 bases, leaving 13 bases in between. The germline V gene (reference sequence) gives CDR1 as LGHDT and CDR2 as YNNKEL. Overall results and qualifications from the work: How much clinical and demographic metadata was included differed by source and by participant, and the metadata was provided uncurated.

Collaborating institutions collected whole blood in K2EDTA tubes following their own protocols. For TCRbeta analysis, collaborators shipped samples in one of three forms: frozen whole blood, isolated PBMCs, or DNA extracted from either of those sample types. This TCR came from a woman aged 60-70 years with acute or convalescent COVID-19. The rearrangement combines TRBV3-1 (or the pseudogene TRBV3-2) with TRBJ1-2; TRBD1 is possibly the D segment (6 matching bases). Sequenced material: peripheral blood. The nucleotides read TGTGCCAGCAGCCACCTACAGGGAGAGTATGGCTACACCTTC. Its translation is CASSHLQGEYGYTF.